One TCR beta chain is described in this entry. CDR1 is SGHNT, CDR2 YENEEA, per germline. Trimming stripped 1 base from V and 1 base from J, with 1 base between. The length of the CDR3 is 13 residues. The sample originates from a study of monozygotic twins with cystic fibrosis. TCRdb's table, derived via immunoSEQ multiplex PCR, lists solely in-frame clones and lacks some. The profile shows about 39,000 clones, just over 90% of them singletons. The sequence came from a boy aged 2 to 10 with cystic fibrosis. The sample taken for sequencing was blood. V and J are TRBV11-3 and TRBJ2-2; D uncertain. CDR3 in amino acids: CASSLVNTGELFF. CDR3 DNA sequence: TGTGCCAGCAGCTTAGTGAACACCGGGGAGCTGTTTTTT.